This TCR beta chain was captured by sequencing in a study of blood T cell repertoires in COVID-19 (dated by TCRdb to about 2020). Background for the entire study: Samples from collaborators originated in the United States, Italy and Spain and spanned both the acute and convalescent phases of COVID-19. The material from the prospective study consisted of cDNA or gDNA derived from T cells, B-cell-depleted T cells, or PBMCs. The dataset comprised deeply sampled blood TCRbeta repertoires from subjects exposed to, actively infected with, or recovered from COVID-19. The repertoires were released in a freely available public database meant as a resource for research on the immune response to SARS-CoV-2. Samples were obtained from the ongoing ImmuneRACE study (first 160 participants) and from 1,000 to 1,500 subjects provided by 6 global collaborators. A de-identified subject ID, COVID-19 status, age in years and sex were almost always included in the sample metadata. Where HLA class I and class II types were available, the types were taken from metadata supplied by the sample provider, not from assay-based typing. Paper-wide results and their limitations: The quantity of clinical and demographic metadata differed by source and by participant and was supplied without curation.

Enrolling through a virtual design, the prospective study's participants ranged in age from roughly 18 to 90 years and lived across some 22 United States geographic areas. To assign participants to cohorts, the prospective study relied on clinical history that participants themselves reported in a screening survey and a study questionnaire. ImmuneRACE Cohort 3 recovered participants were defined by two consecutive negative NP/OP PCR tests, healthcare professional clearance, or symptom resolution. Each participant in the prospective study had whole blood, serum and a nasopharyngeal or oropharyngeal swab collected by mobile phlebotomists. Participants in the prospective study had the option to provide additional blood draws and questionnaires over an approximately 2-month period. Prospective study blood samples were shipped either frozen or at room temperature before DNA extraction. With regard to this clone: No antigen is known for it. No much larger clone exists at a distance of one base, and base qualities are not known.

TCRbeta CDR3 regions were amplified from genomic DNA using the immunoSEQ Assay, a bias-controlled multiplex PCR. From the authors' description of their analysis: The number of nucleated cells in each sample was estimated by amplification of reference gene primers within the assay. To quantify the absolute abundance of each unique TCRbeta CDR3 rearrangement, sequence reads were collapsed and filtered. For each sample, productive Simpson clonality was calculated as the square root of Simpson's diversity index across productive rearrangements. TCRdb re-hosts the immuneACCESS table, in-frame sequences only. Its copies lack some clones; in the studies checked, an unresolved V gene accounts for under half of them, and the cause for the rest is not known. V and J calls and clone size are those listed in that table; D and trimming were worked out from the DNA. Here the sample has roughly 400,000 clones; 90% occur a single time. Approximately 0.65% of the sample is taken by the ten largest.

From the cysteine up to the phenylalanine, the CDR3 has a length of 16 residues. The entry retains the CDR3 DNA only, 48 bases that are in frame from base 1. CDR1 is given as MDHEN and CDR2 as SYDVKM, both from the germline V gene. V drops 5 bases and J drops 2 bases, leaving 16 bases in between. The chain was built from TRBV28 and TRBJ1-3; the D region possibly corresponds to TRBD1 (5 bases align). Sequencing was done on a sample of PBMCs or T cells enriched from blood (not recorded which). This sequence was found in a man younger than 35 who had recovered from COVID-19. The DNA sequence is TGTGCCAGCAGTCCCCCTGGGGGGGTTACTGGAAACACCATATATTTT. The translation is CASSPPGGVTGNTIYF.